Shown below are 29 T cell receptor beta chains from a single sample sequenced in a study of blood T cells in healthy people across ages. Primers used in a second PCR of roughly 7 to 12 cycles were a sample-barcoded 5' primer and a J-beta primer mix. From the 5' RACE reads, TCRdb called clonotypes with MiXCR, one entry per CDR3 protein. The sample lists over 750,000 distinct CDR3 sequences; roughly 25% were seen once. This same sample was also part of a study on T cells of mothers and their children.

Input material: blood. The receptor source for this set is a boy aged 5-17 years in good health.

The chain combines TRBV12-3 or TRBV12-4 with TRBJ2-4; D may correspond to TRBD1 or TRBD2 (5 bases each). V lost 3 bases, J lost 7 bases, and 10 bases lay in between. CDR3 length: 13 residues. Here the CDR3 reads CASSLGDSNIQYF. The CDR3 DNA sequence: TGTGCCAGCAGTTTGGGGGATTCGAACATTCAGTACTTC.

The rearrangement joins TRBV20-1 to TRBJ2-7, with no clear D. Trimming cost V 0 bases and J 2 bases, with 11 bases left between them. CDR1 and CDR2 (germline): DFQATT, SNEGSKA (reference sequence). This CDR3 spans 14 amino acids. In DNA, the CDR3 is TGCAGTGCTAGAGATCTTGAGCGCACCTACGAGCAGTACTTC. Encoded protein: CSARDLERTYEQYF.

In this sample, this clonotype turned up a few times. This chain uses TRBV4-3 with TRBJ1-1; D is unresolved. The CDR3 extends over 15 amino acids. V lost 0 bases, J lost 4 bases, and 12 bases lay in between. Germline CDR1 is LGHNA and CDR2 is YSLEER. CDR3 in amino acids: CASSQDSKSGTEAFF. DNA for the CDR3: TGCGCCAGCAGCCAAGATTCGAAGTCGGGCACTGAAGCTTTCTTT.

The chain carries TRBV5-1 and TRBJ2-1; D not resolved. Germline values: CDR1 SGHRS, CDR2 YFSETQ. This CDR3 spans 12 amino acids. Trimming stripped 6 bases from V and 7 bases from J, with 11 bases between. The CDR3 nucleotides are TGCGCCAGCACGGACGTAGGAAATGAGCAGTTCTTC. Protein: CASTDVGNEQFF.

The V and J genes are TRBV6-5 and TRBJ2-3; TRBD2 matches 9 bases. The CDR3 has 13 residues. The germline V gene has CDR1 MNHEY and CDR2 SVGAGI. J gave up 0 bases and V 10 bases, and 2 bases lay outside the gene matches. Written as DNA, the CDR3 is TGTGCCACGACTAGCGGCAGCACAGATACGCAGTATTTT. Translated, it gives CATTSGSTDTQYF.

The genes are TRBV3-1 and TRBJ2-5; D gene unclear. The J call may be wrong; the DNA end is better matched by TRBJ2-7. Germline CDR1 is LGHDT and CDR2 is YNNKEL (reference sequence). This CDR3 is built from 14 residues. The chain's CDR3 is CASSQDLRPYEQYF. The CDR3 DNA reads as TGTGCCAGCAGCCAAGATCTGAGACCCTACGAGCAGTACTTC.

This sequence joins TRBV7-9 and TRBJ2-5; possible D gene TRBD2, 6 bases. V was clipped by 4 bases and J by 4 bases, with 13 bases between them. This CDR3 region has 14 residues. Germline V gene data show CDR1 as SEHNR and CDR2 as FQNEAQ (reference sequence). The chain's CDR3 is CASSSLGGTETQYF. In DNA form, the CDR3 reads TGTGCCAGCAGCTCCCTTGGCGGGACAGAGACCCAGTACTTC. Based on the CDR3 plus reference TRBV7-9 and TRBJ2-5, the full variable domain is DTGVSQNPRHKITKRGQNVTFRCDPISEHNRLYWYRQTLGQGPEFLTYFQNEAQLEKSRLLSDRFSAERPKGSFSTLEIQRTEQGDSAMYLCASSSLGGTETQYFGPGTRLLVL.

The V gene is TRBV12-3 or TRBV12-4, the J gene TRBJ2-7, with 12 bases aligning to TRBD2. The CDR3 covers 15 residues. V lost 8 bases, J lost 5 bases, and 10 bases stayed unmatched. The CDR3: CASGGLAGERDEQYF. CDR3 bases: TGTGCCAGCGGGGGACTAGCGGGCGAAAGGGACGAGCAGTACTTC.

This clonotype appeared a few times. The chain links TRBV7-3 to TRBJ2-1; D is unresolved. This CDR3 is 13 amino acids long. Germline assignment: CDR1 SGHTA and CDR2 FQGTGA. Deletions cut 2 bases from V and 9 bases from J, with 11 bases between. The DNA for the CDR3 is TGTGCCAGCAGCTTAGACCTCAGTGCTGAGCAGTTCTTC. Its translation: CASSLDLSAEQFF. Complete variable domain (other parts from reference TRBV7-3 and TRBJ2-1): GAGVSQTPSNKVTEKGKYVELRCDPISGHTALYWYRQSLGQGPEFLIYFQGTGAADDSGLPNDRFFAVRPEGSVSTLKIQRTERGDSAVYLCASSLDLSAEQFFGPGTRLTVL.

Only a few counts were recorded for this clonotype. This chain uses TRBV18 with TRBJ2-5; perhaps TRBD2 as D (7 bases). There are 16 residues in the CDR3. Germline V gives CDR1 KGHSH, CDR2 LQKENI. Trimming cost V 2 bases and J 2 bases, with 15 bases left between them. In DNA form, the CDR3 reads TGTGCCAGCTCACCATCCAGGGGAGGGACTCAAGAGACCCAGTACTTC. Its translation: CASSPSRGGTQETQYF.

J is TRBJ2-7 and V is TRBV27; 7 bases align to TRBD1. Germline CDR1 MNHEY, CDR2 SMNVEV (reference sequence). With V trimmed by 5 bases and J by 0 bases, 7 bases remained unmatched. CDR3 length equals 15 residues. The CDR3 nucleotides read TGTGCCAGCAGTCCTCTCGGGACAGACTCCTACGAGCAGTACTTC. This sequence encodes CASSPLGTDSYEQYF.

The CDR3 sequence is CASSFGGAEKLFF. Here the CDR3 DNA reads TGTGCCAGCAGCTTTGGGGGGGCTGAAAAACTGTTTTTT. The chain is built from TRBV11-2 and TRBJ1-4; maybe TRBD1 (6 bases). Trimming cost V 3 bases and J 7 bases, with 9 bases left between them. The CDR3 length is 13 residues. Per germline, CDR1 SGHAT and CDR2 FQNNGV.

Of note for this clonotype: The junction does not match germline at one end; this may be a read error. V and J are TRBV5-1 and TRBJ2-1; 10 nucleotides line up with TRBD1. The germline V gene encodes CDR1 SGHRS and CDR2 YFSETQ. CDR3 size: 15 residues. In DNA form, the CDR3 reads TGTGCCAGCAGCTTGGGACAGGGGCTCTACAATGAGCAGTTCTTC. Amino acids: CASSLGQGLYNEQFF.

The table lists this clonotype with many counts. The chain couples TRBV7-8 to TRBJ2-5, with TRBD2 matching over 7 bases. Trimming cost V 5 bases and J 2 bases; bases outside gene matches: 5. This CDR3 is 14 amino acids long. CDR1 is SGHVS and CDR2 is FQNEAQ in the germline V gene. As DNA, the CDR3 is TGTGCCAGCAGCCATCCGGGAGGACAAGAGACCCAGTACTTC. As protein: CASSHPGGQETQYF.

The chain uses TRBV19 and TRBJ2-5; 9 nucleotides agree with TRBD2. Germline V gene sequence: CDR1 LNHDA, CDR2 SQIVND (reference sequence). The trim removed 4 bases at V and 3 bases at J, leaving 3 bases unmatched. The CDR3 spans 14 residues. The CDR3 is CASSTAGGKETQYF. CDR3 nucleotides: TGTGCCAGTAGTACAGCGGGGGGAAAAGAGACCCAGTACTTC.

The chain uses TRBV11-2 and TRBJ1-3, with a possible D match to TRBD1 (6 bases). V was clipped by 3 bases and J by 2 bases, with 11 bases between them. The V gene's germline CDR1 is SGHAT and CDR2 FQNNGV. CDR3 size: 15 residues. The CDR3: CASSLTGEAGNTIYF. CDR3 DNA sequence: TGTGCCAGCAGCTTGACAGGAGAAGCTGGAAACACCATATATTTT.

This clonotype was counted between two and nine times. The rearrangement joins TRBV29-1 to TRBJ1-2; 8 bases map to TRBD1. The CDR3 runs 13 residues. In germline, CDR1 is SQVTM, CDR2 ANQGSEA. V gave up 0 bases and J gave up 6 bases; unmatched junction bases: 3. The DNA for the CDR3 is TGCAGCGTTGAAGACAGGGGGCCCGATGGCTACACCTTC. Translated: CSVEDRGPDGYTF.

The chain combines TRBV12-3 or TRBV12-4 with TRBJ1-2; TRBD1 agrees at 12 bases. This CDR3 is 16 amino acids long. Trimming removed 3 bases from V and 6 bases from J; junction bases left unmatched: 8. This chain's CDR3 is CASSFPGTGGADGYTF. DNA of the CDR3: TGTGCCAGCAGTTTCCCCGGGACAGGGGGCGCGGATGGCTACACCTTC.

This chain uses TRBV20-1 with TRBJ2-1; tentatively, D is TRBD1 (5 bases). The CDR3 spans 12 residues. Germline assignment: CDR1 DFQATT and CDR2 SNEGSKA (reference sequence). Trimming removed 6 bases from V and 10 bases from J, with 16 bases in between. The CDR3 is CSADQGTMEQFF. CDR3 in DNA: TGCAGTGCGGACCAGGGTACAATGGAGCAGTTCTTC.

There are a few counts of this clonotype. The CDR3 nucleotides read TGTGCCAGCAGCTCCCGGGAGCCTCAGAGAGAGACCCAGTACTTC. Protein: CASSSREPQRETQYF. V is TRBV3-1 and J is TRBJ2-5; D might be TRBD2 (6 bases). Per the germline V gene, CDR1 is LGHDT and CDR2 is YNNKEL (reference sequence). V was pared by 5 bases and J by 4 bases, with 17 bases between. The CDR3 is 15 residues long.

A note on this clonotype: One junction end does not reproduce the germline sequence, and a read error may be involved. The rearrangement links TRBV28 to TRBJ2-7, with 7 bases aligning to TRBD2. Germline V gene sequence: CDR1 MDHEN, CDR2 SYDVKM. The CDR3 has 15 residues. This chain's CDR3 is CASSSSLADRYEQHF. CDR3 DNA: TGTGCCAGCAGTTCATCCCTAGCGGACCGCTACGAGCAGCACTTC.

This clonotype has only a few counts. The chain links TRBV7-2 to TRBJ2-3; the D gene could be TRBD1 or TRBD2 (5 bases each). The germline V and J ends were trimmed by 1 base and 4 bases, with 9 bases remaining between them. The CDR3 is made up of 14 amino acids. From germline, CDR1 is SGHTA and CDR2 FQGNSA. The CDR3 DNA reads TGTGCCAGCAGCTTAGGGTGGGGGTCAGATACGCAGTATTTT. Its translation is CASSLGWGSDTQYF.

This clonotype was detected a few times. The V call is TRBV20-1, the J call TRBJ2-3; 12 bases agree with TRBD2. Germline V gives CDR1 DFQATT, CDR2 SNEGSKA (reference sequence). The CDR3 totals 15 residues. V trimming: 5 bases; J trimming: 2 bases; junction bases outside the gene matches: 5. The CDR3 DNA sequence: TGCAGTGCTGGGACTAGCGGGCTATACACAGATACGCAGTATTTT. Amino acids: CSAGTSGLYTDTQYF.

This clonotype was detected a few times. V gene TRBV20-1 combines with J gene TRBJ1-6, with D possibly being TRBD1 (6 bases). The CDR3 is made up of 13 amino acids. Deletions cut 7 bases from V and 2 bases from J, with 9 bases between. The germline V gene encodes CDR1 DFQATT and CDR2 SNEGSKA (reference sequence). CDR3 DNA sequence: TGCAGTGGACAGGCTGCCTATAATTCACCCCTCCACTTT. Protein: CSGQAAYNSPLHF.

The rearrangement links TRBV28 to TRBJ2-4; D is undetermined. V shed 5 bases and J shed 7 bases, with 12 bases lying between them. Germline values: CDR1 MDHEN, CDR2 SYDVKM. The length of the CDR3 is 13 residues. Here the CDR3 reads CASSPPDRNIQYF. DNA for the CDR3: TGTGCCAGCAGTCCCCCGGACCGGAACATTCAGTACTTC.

The chain combines TRBV19 with TRBJ1-4, with D perhaps matching TRBD1 (5 bases). Trimming removed 11 bases from V and 8 bases from J, with 9 bases in between. The CDR3 extends over 10 amino acids. CDR1 and CDR2 from the germline V gene are LNHDA and SQIVND (reference sequence). CDR3 amino acids: CASGLEKLFF. In nucleotides, the CDR3 is TGTGCCTCAGGGCTCGAAAAACTGTTTTTT.

This clonotype was found a few times. The gene calls are TRBV9 and TRBJ2-5, with D possibly being TRBD1 (5 bases). The J call is in doubt because the DNA end fits TRBJ2-7 better. Germline loops: CDR1 SGDLS, CDR2 YYNGEE. The CDR3 contains 15 residues. This CDR3 is CASSAGIDRTYEQYF. The CDR3 nucleotides read TGTGCCAGCAGCGCAGGGATCGACAGAACCTACGAGCAGTACTTC.

This clonotype was counted a few times. V is TRBV7-2 and J is TRBJ2-7; the match to TRBD2 covers 12 bases. The J call is doubtful: the DNA matches TRBJ2-5 better. The germline CDR1 and CDR2 sequences are SGHTA and FQGNSA. The CDR3 length is 16 residues. This CDR3 reads CASSSVTSGGVETQYF. The CDR3 DNA follows: TGTGCCAGCAGCTCCGTGACTAGCGGGGGAGTGGAGACCCAGTACTTC.

In its sample, this clonotype was seen a few times. The chain combines TRBV3-1 with TRBJ2-7; D is possibly TRBD1 (6 bases). CDR1 LGHDT and CDR2 YNNKEL come from the germline V gene (reference sequence). The CDR3 is 12 amino acids. Trimming pared 7 bases from V and 11 bases from J, leaving 18 bases between. CDR3 nucleotide sequence: TGTGCCAGCACCAGCACCGGGACACGTGAGTACTTC. Amino acids: CASTSTGTREYF.